This TCR beta chain was documented in a study of shared clonotypes between healthy human individuals. Deep-level settings were used for running the assay. Clones were sequenced by immunoSEQ multiplex PCR, and TCRdb holds only the in-frame ones, with some missing. The sample contains 2 million to 2.5 million clones, under 97% of which appear only once. The CDR3 extends over 16 amino acids. Germline loops: CDR1 LNHDA, CDR2 SQIVND (reference sequence). The V gene end was trimmed by 10 bases and the J gene end by 1 base; junction bases not matched to a gene: 7. Those who donated, Caucasian adults without exception, all lived in Nashville, Tennessee.

The sequencing sample was made of naive CD4+ T cells sorted from blood. Subset reported: CD45RA+ positively selected. The clonotype originates from a man aged 18 to 29 in good health. The J gene is TRBJ1-6, the V gene TRBV19, with TRBD1 matching over 10 bases. In DNA, the CDR3 is TGTGCCACCTTGACAGGGGGCAGTTCCTATAATTCACCCCTCCACTTT. Its protein is CATLTGGSSYNSPLHF.